These 5 T cell receptor beta chains came from one sample sequenced in a study of T-cell reconstitution after alpha-beta-depleted transplantation in children. Study-level points and caveats: Newly produced T cells mostly provided counts and TCRbeta diversity after one year, as hyperexpanded clones declined.

The TCRbeta library was prepared with unique molecular identifiers. In TCRdb, the PCR reads were re-called with MiXCR into one record per CDR3 protein. The sample includes fewer than 350,000 distinct CDR3 sequences, around 7.1% of them seen just once. Antigens for these TCRs are unknown. This sample comprised peripheral blood, obtained 360 days after TCRalphabeta/CD19-depleted stem cell transplant. The receptor set was obtained from a female patient between 2 and 15 years old who had a stem cell transplant for Fanconi anemia, so the T cells may come from the graft donor.

This clonotype was counted between two and nine times. The DNA of the CDR3 is TGTGCCAGCAGAGCCACCGGGGCCTACGAGCAGTACTTC. Translated, it gives CASRATGAYEQYF. The chain couples TRBV6-2 or TRBV6-3 to TRBJ2-7; D possibly corresponds to TRBD2 (5 bases). Between the trimmed V and J ends, which lost 6 bases and 2 bases, there was a span of 11 bases. Germline CDR1 and CDR2: MNHEY and SVGEGT. The CDR3 is 13 residues long.

This clonotype has ten or more counts. V usage is TRBV5-4 and J usage is TRBJ2-7, with 9 positions matching TRBD1. The length of the CDR3 is 17 residues. Germline V gene sequence: CDR1 SGHNT, CDR2 YYREEE (reference sequence). Trimming took 2 bases from V and 7 from J; bases not matched to a gene: 16. Here the CDR3 DNA reads TGTGCCAGCAGCTTTGGACAGGGGCGCGCCCGGATGAGGGAGCAGTACTTC. Protein sequence: CASSFGQGRARMREQYF.

This clonotype was recorded many times. The CDR3 here is CATVLESRTKNIQYF. CDR3 bases: TGTGCCACCGTTCTAGAGTCTCGAACCAAAAACATTCAGTACTTC. The genes are TRBV6-5 and TRBJ2-4, with D hard to call. Trimming pared 10 bases from V and 2 bases from J, leaving 18 bases between. CDR1 is MNHEY, CDR2 SVGAGI, per germline. The CDR3 length is 15 residues.

This clonotype showed up many times. This chain links TRBV28 with TRBJ2-1, with 7 bases identical to TRBD1. After removal of 6 bases from V and 2 bases from J, the junction contained 4 bases not matched to a gene. Germline V gene data show CDR1 as MDHEN and CDR2 as SYDVKM. This CDR3 spans 14 amino acids. The CDR3 loop reads CASSPTGTYNEQFF. The CDR3 coding sequence is TGTGCCAGCAGCCCGACAGGGACCTACAATGAGCAGTTCTTC. The full variable domain, in which reference TRBV28 and TRBJ2-1 provide the parts outside the CDR3, is DVKVTQSSRYLVKRTGEKVFLECVQDMDHENMFWYRQDPGLGLRLIYFSYDVKMKEKGDIPEGYSVSREKKERFSLILESASTNQTSMYLCASSPTGTYNEQFFGPGTRLTVL.

The chain links TRBV20-1 to TRBJ1-1, with no clear D. The CDR3 loop spans 15 amino acids. Germline V gene sequence: CDR1 DFQATT, CDR2 SNEGSKA (reference sequence). The V gene lost 0 bases and the J gene lost 3 bases, with 14 bases spanning the gap. CDR3 protein: CSARDRVGSYTEAFF. CDR3 bases: TGCAGTGCTAGAGATCGAGTAGGGTCCTACACTGAAGCTTTCTTT.